This T cell receptor beta chain was captured in a study of blood T cells in healthy people across ages. Study-level results: Roughly linear age-related decline in beta diversity appeared, significant by age 40. TCR beta diversity correlated strongly with naive T cell percentage.

It was with a sample-barcoded 5' primer and a J-beta primer mix that a second PCR of about 6 to 12 cycles was run. TCRdb reprocessed the 5' RACE reads with MiXCR, giving one entry per CDR3 protein. Seen here are roughly 800,000 distinct CDR3 sequences, less than 70% observed once, and the top ten hold roughly two fifths. Comments on this clonotype: Its antigen is currently unknown.

Germline V gene lookup returns CDR1 LGHDT and CDR2 YNNKEL (reference sequence). The CDR3 has 13 residues. Trimming removed 4 bases at V and 5 bases at J, with 8 bases between. V usage is TRBV3-1 and J usage is TRBJ2-2, with D unresolved. The material sequenced was blood. The origin of this receptor is a man at least 80 years old in good health. Here the CDR3 reads CASSRKGTGELFF. CDR3 in DNA: TGTGCCAGCAGCCGGAAGGGAACCGGGGAGCTGTTTTTT.